The T cell receptor beta chain under discussion was sequenced for a study of cytomegalovirus exposure and HLA in healthy donors. Using immunoSEQ multiplex PCR, the repertoire was profiled, and TCRdb retains in-frame clones only, with some absent. The table has 260,000 or so clones, around 87% seen once. Germline values: CDR1 SGHNT, CDR2 YYREEE (reference sequence). V lost 4 bases to trimming and J lost 4 bases; unmatched junction nucleotides: 9. CDR3 size: 15 residues. The source is a man between 18 and 29 years old in good health and CMV-seronegative. The genes are TRBV5-4 and TRBJ2-7; 9 bases match TRBD1. The sequencing sample was made of PBMCs. The CDR3 here is CASSQGGTGIYEQYF. Here the CDR3 DNA reads TGTGCCAGCAGCCAGGGGGGGACAGGGATATACGAGCAGTACTTC. Using reference TRBV5-4 and TRBJ2-7 for the parts outside the CDR3, the full variable domain is ETGVTQSPTHLIKTRGQQVTLRCSSQSGHNTVSWYQQALGQGPQFIFQYYREEENGRGNFPPRFSGLQFPNYSSELNVNALELDDSALYLCASSQGGTGIYEQYFGPGTRLTVT.